These 24 T cell receptor beta chains originate from one sample sequenced in a study of cytomegalovirus exposure and HLA in healthy donors. Use of 60 Vbeta and 13 Jbeta primers characterized the PCR. Produced via immunoSEQ multiplex PCR; TCRdb's table is partial and in-frame only. Altogether roughly 150,000 clones are present, more than 75% being singletons, with the ten largest covering about 1.6%. Sequencing was performed on PBMCs. The receptors derive from a girl aged 5 to 17 in good health and CMV-seropositive.

The rearrangement joins TRBV19 to TRBJ1-1; a possible D gene is TRBD1 (5 bases). Per germline, CDR1 LNHDA and CDR2 SQIVND (reference sequence). V lost 3 bases to trimming and J lost 1 base, with 15 bases between them. This CDR3 has 16 residues. The DNA for the CDR3 is TGTGCCAGTAGTATGGGAAGGGGTTATGGGAACACTGAAGCTTTCTTT. Its translation: CASSMGRGYGNTEAFF.

The chain joins TRBV28 to TRBJ2-1; 12 bases are shared with TRBD2. The V gene's germline CDR1 is MDHEN and CDR2 SYDVKM. J gave up 8 bases and V 5 bases, and 10 bases lay outside the gene matches. This CDR3 has 16 amino acids. As DNA, the CDR3 is TGTGCCAGCAGTCCCCCGGGACTAGCGGGTTACCATGAGCAGTTCTTC. Translating gives CASSPPGLAGYHEQFF.

This chain uses TRBV2 with TRBJ2-5, with 7 bases aligning to TRBD1. Trimming removed 4 bases from V and 4 bases from J; junction bases left unmatched: 9. CDR3 size: 15 residues. The germline gives CDR1 SNHLY, CDR2 FYNNEI. The chain's CDR3 is CASSAEGTVRETQYF. The CDR3 DNA reads TGTGCCAGCAGTGCAGAAGGGACAGTCAGAGAGACCCAGTACTTC.

This clone occurred a few times. The V call is TRBV27, the J call TRBJ1-1, with D possibly matching TRBD1 (5 bases). This CDR3 is built from 13 residues. With 2 bases removed from V and 5 bases from J, the gap between germline ends came to 9 bases. CDR1 MNHEY and CDR2 SMNVEV come from the germline V gene (reference sequence). CDR3 region: CASSLQGGTEAFF. DNA for the CDR3: TGTGCCAGCAGTTTACAGGGAGGGACTGAAGCTTTCTTT.

The V gene is TRBV21-1, the J gene TRBJ2-3; whether TRBD2, the table's D call, matches the DNA was not checked. TRBV21-1 is shown as a pseudogene. CDR3 length: 18 amino acids. The CDR3 nucleotides read TGTGCCAGCAGCAAAGGGTGCTCTAGCGGGAGGATCAAGGATACGCAGTATTTT. Its translation: CASSKGCSSGRIKDTQYF.

The rearrangement uses TRBV19 and TRBJ2-1; weak D call: TRBD2 (6 bases). The CDR3 contains 16 residues. V was shortened by 5 bases and J by 1 base, with 15 bases between the two germline ends. Germline V lookup: CDR1 LNHDA, CDR2 SQIVND (reference sequence). This chain's CDR3 is CASSPVGGASYNEQFF. Written as DNA, the CDR3 is TGTGCCAGTAGTCCCGTTGGCGGGGCTTCCTACAATGAGCAGTTCTTC. Filled out from reference TRBV19 and TRBJ2-1, the complete variable domain reads DGGITQSPKYLFRKEGQNVTLSCEQNLNHDAMYWYRQDPGQGLRLIYYSQIVNDFQKGDIAEGYSVSREKKESFPLTVTSAQKNPTAFYLCASSPVGGASYNEQFFGPGTRLTVL.

As regards this clone: At one of its ends the junction is not consistent with the germline gene, which may arise from a read error. The DNA of the CDR3 is TGCGCCAGCAGGAATCTAGCGGGGGAGGGGATCTTC. Amino acid sequence: CASRNLAGEGIF. The gene calls are TRBV5-1 and TRBJ2-1, with TRBD2 matching 10 bases. Germline values: CDR1 SGHRS, CDR2 YFSETQ. This CDR3 has 12 amino acids.

As to this clone: This sample also contains other DNA sequences that code for the same CDR3. This chain links TRBV4-1 with TRBJ2-1; no definite D call. The CDR3 is 15 residues long. The germline V gene encodes CDR1 MGHRA and CDR2 YSYEKL. V was trimmed by 0 bases and J by 3 bases, leaving 9 bases between them. CDR3 protein: CASSQDGSFYNEQFF. CDR3 nucleotide sequence: TGCGCCAGCAGCCAAGACGGGTCCTTCTACAATGAGCAGTTCTTC.

The J gene is TRBJ2-7, the V gene TRBV19; TRBD2 matches at 10 bases. Germline V gene lookup returns CDR1 LNHDA and CDR2 SQIVND (reference sequence). The CDR3 has 17 residues. Trimming cost V 2 bases and J 0 bases; bases outside gene matches: 7. DNA for the CDR3: TGTGCCAGTAGTATATTGGGACTAGCGCTGCACTCCTACGAGCAGTACTTC. Protein: CASSILGLALHSYEQYF.

The J gene is TRBJ2-4, the V gene TRBV7-6; D gene unclear. The germline V gene has CDR1 SGHVS and CDR2 FNYEAQ. CDR3 size: 14 residues. The V end was cut by 2 bases, the J end by 5 bases, with 10 bases between. This CDR3 is CASSLNLRENIQYF. Here the CDR3 DNA reads TGTGCCAGCAGCTTAAACCTCCGAGAAAACATTCAGTACTTC.

This clone was counted between two and nine times. The chain is built from TRBV21-1 and TRBJ2-7; the tabulated D call, TRBD2, remains unverified against the DNA. TRBV21-1 is tagged as a pseudogene. This CDR3 spans 15 amino acids. Here the CDR3 DNA reads TGTGCCAGCAGCAAAAGGACTAGCGGGGGTTACGAGCAGTACTTC. This codes for CASSKRTSGGYEQYF.

The V gene is TRBV2, the J gene TRBJ2-3; 10 bases map to TRBD1. This CDR3 contains 14 residues. Looked up from germline, CDR1 is SNHLY and CDR2 is FYNNEI. Germline trimming cut 4 bases from V and 4 bases from J; bases unmatched to any gene: 2. CDR3 amino acids: CASSGDRGSDTQYF. CDR3 nucleotides: TGTGCCAGCAGTGGGGACAGGGGCTCAGATACGCAGTATTTT.

CDR3 amino acids: CASSLGDSYTEAFF. The CDR3 nucleotides read TGCGCCAGCAGCTTGGGGGACAGTTACACTGAAGCTTTCTTT. The rearrangement joins TRBV5-1 to TRBJ1-1, with 7 bases lining up with TRBD1. Losses at the gene ends were 0 bases for V and 3 bases for J; bases not matched to a gene: 2. Germline CDR1 is SGHRS and CDR2 is YFSETQ. This CDR3 contains 14 residues.

This sequence joins TRBV7-8 and TRBJ2-2, with 8 bases lining up with TRBD1. Germline trimming cut 5 bases from V and 0 bases from J; bases unmatched to any gene: 5. CDR1 is SGHVS and CDR2 is FQNEAQ in the germline V gene. There are 16 residues in the CDR3. CDR3 loop: CASSNVQGANTGELFF. DNA for the CDR3: TGTGCCAGCAGCAACGTACAGGGGGCGAACACCGGGGAGCTGTTTTTT.

The chain links TRBV7-2 to TRBJ2-7; 8 positions agree with TRBD2. V trimming: 4 bases; J trimming: 5 bases; junction bases outside the gene matches: 22. From germline, CDR1 is SGHTA and CDR2 FQGNSA. The length of the CDR3 is 19 residues. DNA of the CDR3: TGTGCCAGCAGCTCCCGGCCGGGACTAGAAAAAGTGGGACCTAACGAGCAGTACTTC. It specifies CASSSRPGLEKVGPNEQYF.

The chain joins TRBV25-1 to TRBJ2-2; TRBD2 might be the D (5 bases). Germline V gene lookup returns CDR1 MGHDK and CDR2 SYGVNS. Trimming shortened V by 5 bases and J by 4 bases, and 14 bases separated the two germline ends. The CDR3 contains 15 residues. The chain's CDR3 is CASSSTEGSTGELFF. CDR3 in DNA: TGTGCCAGCAGTTCAACTGAGGGTTCCACCGGGGAGCTGTTTTTT.

This rearrangement joins TRBV29-1 to TRBJ1-1, with TRBD1 as a possible D gene (5 bases). The CDR3 is 12 residues long. The V gene's germline CDR1 is SQVTM and CDR2 ANQGSEA. Trimming cost V 7 bases and J 3 bases, with 12 bases left between them. The CDR3 loop reads CSAVWDYTEAFF. CDR3 bases: TGCAGCGCCGTCTGGGACTACACTGAAGCTTTCTTT. The full variable domain, completed using reference TRBV29-1 and TRBJ1-1, is SAVISQKPSRDICQRGTSLTIQCQVDSQVTMMFWYRQQPGQSLTLIATANQGSEATYESGFVIDKFPISRPNLTFSTLTVSNMSPEDSSIYLCSAVWDYTEAFFGQGTRLTVV.

This clone has only one observation. The chain joins TRBV7-8 to TRBJ2-7; 7 bases match TRBD2. Germline-derived CDR1 and CDR2 are SGHVS and FQNEAQ. Losses at the gene ends were 5 bases for V and 2 bases for J; bases not matched to a gene: 6. The length of the CDR3 is 14 residues. CDR3 nucleotide sequence: TGTGCCAGCAGCATAACTAGCGCGCCCTACGAGCAGTACTTC. The encoded protein is CASSITSAPYEQYF.

This clone was seen once. The chain combines TRBV29-1 with TRBJ1-2; 7 nucleotides match TRBD1. Germline V gene lookup returns CDR1 SQVTM and CDR2 ANQGSEA. With 3 bases clipped from V and 7 bases from J, the junction kept 5 bases outside the gene matches. The CDR3 loop spans 12 amino acids. CDR3 coding DNA: TGCAGCGTTGACCTGGGACAGCTTGGCTACACCTTC. Protein product: CSVDLGQLGYTF.

The chain joins TRBV5-1 to TRBJ2-5, with TRBD1 matching 9 bases. Germline loops: CDR1 SGHRS, CDR2 YFSETQ. The V segment lost 4 bases and the J segment 1 base; nucleotides outside the gene matches: 11. The CDR3 covers 17 residues. CDR3 amino acids: CASSRGTGSTSQETQYF. The CDR3 DNA reads as TGCGCCAGCAGCCGGGGGACAGGGTCTACTTCCCAAGAGACCCAGTACTTC.

The chain combines TRBV4-1 with TRBJ1-1, with a possible D match to TRBD1 (6 bases). CDR3 length equals 15 residues. The germline CDR1 and CDR2 sequences are MGHRA and YSYEKL. The V end lost 1 base, the J end lost 1 base, and 10 bases lay between the germline ends. The CDR3 spells CASSQGGQPNTEAFF. DNA of the CDR3: TGCGCCAGCAGCCAAGGTGGACAGCCGAACACTGAAGCTTTCTTT.

The DNA for the CDR3 is TGTGCCTGGAACCCAACAGGGGCTGTCCCTGAAGCTTTCTTT. Translating it yields CAWNPTGAVPEAFF. This chain uses TRBV30 with TRBJ1-1; TRBD1 matches at 7 bases. J was trimmed by 6 bases and V by 4 bases; bases with no gene match: 11. CDR1 is GTSNPN and CDR2 is SVGIG in the germline V gene (reference sequence). CDR3 length equals 14 residues.

The V gene is TRBV7-2, the J gene TRBJ1-5; TRBD1 matches 8 bases. With V trimmed by 2 bases and J by 7 bases, 13 bases remained unmatched. The CDR3 extends over 17 amino acids. Germline V gene sequence: CDR1 SGHTA, CDR2 FQGNSA. DNA for the CDR3: TGTGCCAGCAGCTTAAGGGGCCCAGGACAGGGAGCCCAGCCCCAGCATTTT. It specifies CASSLRGPGQGAQPQHF.

The chain recombines TRBV6-5 with TRBJ1-1; D is ambiguous. The CDR3 contains 15 residues. Germline CDR1 MNHEY, CDR2 SVGAGI. V was shortened by 7 bases and J by 4 bases, with 19 bases between the two germline ends. The CDR3: CASTRTKGVGTEAFF. CDR3 in DNA: TGTGCCAGCACAAGGACCAAGGGAGTGGGCACTGAAGCTTTCTTT.